This T cell receptor beta chain is from a study of OX40 agonist ivuxolimab in advanced cancers. Study information: Earlier anti-PD-1, anti-PD-L1 or anti-CTLA-4 therapy was permitted; about 38% had received some. Of the patients, three showed partial responses, one with hepatocellular carcinoma and two with cutaneous melanoma.

Germline values: CDR1 MNHEY, CDR2 SVGAGI. V was cut by 7 bases and J by 3 bases, with 18 bases left in between. CDR3 length: 15 amino acids. The repertoire was sequenced with immunoSEQ multiplex PCR; TCRdb's copy has only in-frame clones and lacks some. Here the sample spans tens of thousands of clones, approximately 90% being singletons. This clone was recorded once. This sample comprised CD4+ or CD8+ T cells sorted from blood, obtained in a trial of the OX40 agonist ivuxolimab. The clonotype comes from an adult with an advanced solid tumor such as melanoma, head and neck, liver or kidney cancer. The rearrangement links TRBV6-5 to TRBJ2-5; D is perhaps TRBD2 (5 bases). The CDR3 loop reads CASNAKGGLKETQYF. CDR3 sequence (DNA): TGTGCCAGCAATGCCAAAGGCGGGTTGAAAGAGACCCAGTACTTC.